The next 24 T cell receptor beta chains were all read from a single sample in a study of cytomegalovirus exposure and HLA in healthy donors. PCR primers comprised 60 Vbeta and 13 Jbeta primers. This table comes from immunoSEQ multiplex PCR, and its TCRdb copy is limited to in-frame clones, with some not included. The sample lists about 150,000 clones; 75% to 90% were seen once. The material sequenced was PBMCs. The receptors stem from a male donor in good health and CMV-seronegative.

The chain uses TRBV7-6 and TRBJ2-1; possibly TRBD2 for D (7 bases). V was clipped by 1 base and J by 6 bases, with 13 bases between them. This CDR3 comprises 15 residues. Germline CDR1 reads SGHVS; CDR2 reads FNYEAQ. This CDR3 is CASSLEAGAINEQFF. The CDR3 DNA reads TGTGCCAGCAGCTTAGAGGCGGGGGCGATCAATGAGCAGTTCTTC.

This clone has only a few counts. J is TRBJ2-7 and V is TRBV30, with 7 bases matching TRBD2. The CDR3 is 14 residues long. Losses at the gene ends were 0 bases for V and 2 bases for J; bases not matched to a gene: 4. The V gene's germline CDR1 is GTSNPN and CDR2 SVGIG (reference sequence). The CDR3 nucleotides read TGTGCCTGGAGTGTATCTAGCGGCCCCTACGAGCAGTACTTC. This codes for CAWSVSSGPYEQYF.

The chain employs TRBV29-1 and TRBJ1-2; maybe TRBD1 (5 bases). Trimming pared 2 bases from V and 4 bases from J, leaving 17 bases between. The CDR3 covers 15 residues. Per the germline V gene, CDR1 is SQVTM and CDR2 is ANQGSEA. In DNA, the CDR3 is TGCAGCGTTGAACCCTCGGGGGACCTGATCTATGGCTACACCTTC. Its translation is CSVEPSGDLIYGYTF.

The genes are TRBV30 and TRBJ2-7; 10 nucleotides match TRBD2. The CDR3 loop spans 11 amino acids. With V trimmed by 4 bases and J by 6 bases, 0 bases remained unmatched. Germline CDR1 is GTSNPN and CDR2 is SVGIG (reference sequence). CDR3 loop: CAWTSGGEQYF. As DNA, the CDR3 is TGTGCCTGGACTAGCGGGGGCGAGCAGTACTTC.

This clone has only one observation. This rearrangement joins TRBV7-9 to TRBJ1-1; no reliable D call. Per germline, CDR1 SEHNR and CDR2 FQNEAQ (reference sequence). Between the trimmed V and J ends, which lost 8 bases and 9 bases, there was a span of 22 bases. This CDR3 contains 14 residues. CDR3 loop: CASEADSNLEKAFF. The CDR3 nucleotides read TGTGCCAGCGAGGCAGATTCGAACCTTGAGAAAGCTTTCTTT.

This clone was counted only a few times. V and J are TRBV6-1 and TRBJ1-3; D not resolved. The V gene's germline CDR1 is MNHNS and CDR2 SASEGT. Trimming took 4 bases from V and 0 from J, leaving 4 bases between them. The CDR3 has 13 residues. The CDR3 protein is CASSVFSGNTIYF. In DNA, the CDR3 is TGTGCCAGCAGTGTATTCTCTGGAAACACCATATATTTT.

The CDR3 DNA follows: TGTGCCAGTACCAAGATAGCGGGGGTGTACAATGAGCAGTTCTTC. It translates to CASTKIAGVYNEQFF. This chain uses TRBV19 with TRBJ2-1; 9 nucleotides line up with TRBD2. The CDR3 runs to 15 residues. Trimming took 7 bases from V and 4 from J; bases not matched to a gene: 8. CDR1 is LNHDA, CDR2 SQIVND, per germline (reference sequence).

This clone was seen only once. The chain joins TRBV6-5 to TRBJ2-1; tentative D call: TRBD2 (6 bases). The CDR3 extends over 16 amino acids. With 1 base removed from V and 8 bases from J, the gap between germline ends came to 18 bases. Germline V gives CDR1 MNHEY, CDR2 SVGAGI. CDR3 bases: TGTGCCAGCAGTTACTATGGACGCCCGTCGGGGGATGAGCAGTTCTTC. Protein sequence: CASSYYGRPSGDEQFF.

This chain joins TRBV2 and TRBJ1-1, with a tentative D call TRBD1 (5 bases). With 6 bases removed from V and 1 base from J, the gap between germline ends came to 9 bases. Germline V gives CDR1 SNHLY, CDR2 FYNNEI. The CDR3 contains 13 residues. The CDR3 here is CASSPQGNTEAFF. The CDR3 region has the DNA TGTGCCAGCAGCCCCCAGGGGAACACTGAAGCTTTCTTT.

The J gene is TRBJ2-1, the V gene TRBV7-9; TRBD2 is a possible D gene (7 bases). The germline V gene has CDR1 SEHNR and CDR2 FQNEAQ (reference sequence). CDR3 length: 15 residues. V was shortened by 3 bases and J by 8 bases, with 17 bases between the two germline ends. In nucleotides, the CDR3 is TGTGCCAGCAGCTTGATCGGGGGGCGCTCCCATGAGCAGTTCTTC. Its translation: CASSLIGGRSHEQFF.

Points on this clone: One end of the junction fails to match germline, which may point to a read error. The V gene is TRBV9, the J gene TRBJ2-2; 8 bases map to TRBD1. The germline gives CDR1 SGDLS, CDR2 YYNGEE. The CDR3 sequence is 15 residues long. CDR3 amino acids: CASRRQGSNTGKLFF. The CDR3 coding sequence is TGTGCCAGCAGGCGACAGGGGTCGAACACCGGGAAGCTGTTTTTT. The variable domain in full, completed from reference TRBV9 and TRBJ2-2, reads DSGVTQTPKHLITATGQRVTLRCSPRSGDLSVYWYQQSLDQGLQFLIQYYNGEERAKGNILERFSAQQFPDLHSELNLSSLELGDSALYFCASRRQGSNTGKLFFGEGSRLTVL.

The chain recombines TRBV19 with TRBJ1-5; 10 nucleotides align to TRBD1. Trimming cost V 3 bases and J 6 bases; bases outside gene matches: 5. The length of the CDR3 is 15 residues. Germline V CDR1 and CDR2: LNHDA, SQIVND (reference sequence). The DNA of the CDR3 is TGTGCCAGTAGTATCGTAGGGACAGGGGTTCAGCCCCAGCATTTT. This codes for CASSIVGTGVQPQHF.

The chain uses TRBV11-1 and TRBJ2-1; D gene unclear. Germline V CDR1 and CDR2: SGHAT, FQDESV (reference sequence). The V end lost 2 bases, the J end lost 4 bases, and 3 bases lay between the germline ends. This CDR3 region has 12 residues. This CDR3 is CASSLQYNEQFF. The CDR3 coding sequence is TGTGCCAGCAGCTTACAGTACAATGAGCAGTTCTTC. Using reference TRBV11-1 and TRBJ2-1 for the parts outside the CDR3, the full variable domain is EAEVAQSPRYKITEKSQAVAFWCDPISGHATLYWYRQILGQGPELLVQFQDESVVDDSQLPKDRFSAERLKGVDSTLKIQPAELGDSAMYLCASSLQYNEQFFGPGTRLTVL.

Here the CDR3 reads CASSIDRYSYGYTF. CDR3 coding DNA: TGCGCCAGCAGCATTGACAGATACTCGTATGGCTACACCTTC. The chain uses TRBV5-1 and TRBJ1-2, with TRBD1 as a possible D gene (5 bases). The CDR3 is made up of 14 amino acids. Trimming shortened V by 4 bases and J by 5 bases, and 15 bases separated the two germline ends. Germline CDR1 is SGHRS and CDR2 is YFSETQ.

The chain joins TRBV6-6 to TRBJ1-2, with D perhaps TRBD1 (5 bases). Germline values: CDR1 MNHNY, CDR2 SVGAGI (reference sequence). This CDR3 is built from 14 residues. Trimming pared 6 bases from V and 1 base from J, leaving 12 bases between. In nucleotides, the CDR3 is TGTGCCAGCAGATCGTGGGGGGATAACTATGGCTACACCTTC. It specifies CASRSWGDNYGYTF.

The chain combines TRBV4-1 with TRBJ1-5, with D perhaps matching TRBD1 (6 bases). Trimming removed 0 bases at V and 4 bases at J, with 13 bases between. This CDR3 comprises 16 residues. The V gene's germline CDR1 is MGHRA and CDR2 YSYEKL. The CDR3 bases are TGCGCCAGCAGCCAAGATCCTGACAGGCTAAATCAGCCCCAGCATTTT. Residues: CASSQDPDRLNQPQHF.

This chain joins TRBV6-5 and TRBJ2-7, with a tentative D call TRBD1 (6 bases). Germline CDR1 reads MNHEY; CDR2 reads SVGAGI. The V gene lost 7 bases and the J gene lost 6 bases, with 19 bases spanning the gap. The CDR3 contains 14 residues. CDR3 in DNA: TGTGCCAGCAACGAGGGGGTCGGGTTAGGCGAGCAGTACTTC. Translated, it gives CASNEGVGLGEQYF.

V is TRBV2 and J is TRBJ1-2; TRBD1 agrees at 9 bases. Per the germline V gene, CDR1 is SNHLY and CDR2 is FYNNEI. CDR3 length equals 17 residues. Trimming removed 4 bases from V and 1 base from J; junction bases left unmatched: 10. In nucleotides, the CDR3 is TGTGCCAGCAGTGGACCATTCGGACAGGGGCTTAACTATGGCTACACCTTC. Translated, it gives CASSGPFGQGLNYGYTF.

This clone was detected only once. The chain's CDR3 is CASSYTAGGANTEAFF. CDR3 DNA sequence: TGCGCCAGCAGTTACACCGCAGGGGGCGCGAACACTGAAGCTTTCTTT. V gene TRBV5-1 combines with J gene TRBJ1-1, with TRBD1 matching over 8 bases. Germline values: CDR1 SGHRS, CDR2 YFSETQ. With 5 bases clipped from V and 1 base from J, the junction kept 10 bases outside the gene matches. This CDR3 region has 16 residues.

The rearrangement links TRBV5-4 to TRBJ2-1; TRBD1 matches at 7 bases. Germline V lookup: CDR1 SGHNT, CDR2 YYREEE (reference sequence). With V trimmed by 2 bases and J by 0 bases, 5 bases remained unmatched. This CDR3 contains 16 residues. The CDR3 region is CASSLGGHSSYNEQFF. The CDR3 nucleotides read TGTGCCAGCAGCTTAGGGGGCCACAGCTCCTACAATGAGCAGTTCTTC.

Of note for this clone: The sample carries other DNA sequences with the same CDR3. The V gene is TRBV19, the J gene TRBJ2-2, with a possible D match to TRBD1 (5 bases). CDR1 is LNHDA, CDR2 SQIVND, per germline (reference sequence). Trimming took off 6 bases at V and 0 bases at J, with 8 bases between the two ends. The CDR3 is 14 residues long. As DNA, the CDR3 is TGTGCCAGTAGCCGGACAACGAACACCGGGGAGCTGTTTTTT. It codes for CASSRTTNTGELFF. Filled out from reference TRBV19 and TRBJ2-2, the complete variable domain reads DGGITQSPKYLFRKEGQNVTLSCEQNLNHDAMYWYRQDPGQGLRLIYYSQIVNDFQKGDIAEGYSVSREKKESFPLTVTSAQKNPTAFYLCASSRTTNTGELFFGEGSRLTVL.

This chain uses TRBV4-2 with TRBJ2-7, with D possibly matching TRBD1 (6 bases). Germline lookup yields CDR1 LGHNA and CDR2 YNFKEQ. Deletions cut 1 base from V and 3 bases from J, with 7 bases between. The CDR3 has 13 amino acids. The CDR3 reads CASSQVDSYEQYF. DNA for the CDR3: TGTGCCAGCAGCCAAGTGGACAGCTACGAGCAGTACTTC.

The genes are TRBV5-1 and TRBJ1-1; D is unresolved. The germline V and J ends were trimmed by 1 base and 1 base, with 11 bases remaining between them. Germline V gives CDR1 SGHRS, CDR2 YFSETQ. The CDR3 consists of 15 residues. CDR3 nucleotide sequence: TGCGCCAGCAGCTTGTATGGGGAGACGAACACTGAAGCTTTCTTT. Translated, it gives CASSLYGETNTEAFF. The complete variable domain, with remaining parts taken from reference TRBV5-1 and TRBJ1-1, reads KAGVTQTPRYLIKTRGQQVTLSCSPISGHRSVSWYQQTPGQGLQFLFEYFSETQRNKGNFPGRFSGRQFSNSRSEMNVSTLELGDSALYLCASSLYGETNTEAFFGQGTRLTVV.

This clone has more than one count but fewer than ten. J is TRBJ1-6 and V is TRBV5-5, with D possibly being TRBD1 (5 bases). CDR3 size: 19 residues. V lost 4 bases to trimming and J lost 0 bases, with 20 bases between them. Germline-derived CDR1 and CDR2 are SGHKS and YYEKEE (reference sequence). For the CDR3, the DNA is TGTGCCAGCAGCCAGCTCATCCAGGGTGCCAGCTCCTATAATTCACCCCTCCACTTT. Its translation: CASSQLIQGASSYNSPLHF. Filled out from reference TRBV5-5 and TRBJ1-6, the complete variable domain reads DAGVTQSPTHLIKTRGQQVTLRCSPISGHKSVSWYQQVLGQGPQFIFQYYEKEERGRGNFPDRFSARQFPNYSSELNVNALLLGDSALYLCASSQLIQGASSYNSPLHFGNGTRLTVT.